Below are 31 T cell receptor beta chains sequenced from a single sample in a study of shared clonotypes between healthy human individuals (TCRdb year 2020). The receptor library was made with the immunoSEQ multiplex PCR assay. TCRdb provides this immuneACCESS table in a form limited to in-frame rearrangements. Some clones are lacking; in checked studies, under half of them reflect an unresolved V gene, and why the rest are absent is not known. The sample has millions of clones on record, approximately 94% of them singletons. Jointly, the top ten make up 0.11% to 0.15% of the sample. Material for sequencing was naive CD4+ T cells sorted from blood. What this sample's cell subset or site label stands for: CD45RA+ positively selected. Receptors originate from a man between 18 and 35 years old in good health.

The gene calls are TRBV19 and TRBJ2-7; no definite D call. The CDR3 length is 11 residues. The germline V and J ends were trimmed by 6 bases and 6 bases, with 9 bases remaining between them. Germline V gene sequence: CDR1 LNHDA, CDR2 SQIVND (reference sequence). CDR3 region: CASRTGVEQYF. The CDR3, as DNA: TGTGCCAGTAGGACTGGGGTCGAGCAGTACTTC.

This chain joins TRBV30 and TRBJ2-1; D remains unclear. V lost 4 bases and J lost 8, with 21 bases in between. CDR1 and CDR2 (germline): GTSNPN, SVGIG (reference sequence). The CDR3 runs 15 residues. The DNA of the CDR3 is TGTGCCTGGAAACGGTCCCGGGCCCACCACGATGAGCAGTTCTTC. This codes for CAWKRSRAHHDEQFF.

This CDR3 is CASSAHVQGQGQPQHF. CDR3 DNA: TGTGCCAGCAGTGCTCACGTCCAGGGTCAGGGGCAGCCCCAGCATTTT. The J gene is TRBJ1-5, the V gene TRBV2, with D maybe TRBD1 (6 bases). The CDR3 runs to 16 residues. CDR1 and CDR2 from the germline V gene are SNHLY and FYNNEI. The V gene lost 4 bases and the J gene lost 7 bases, with 20 bases spanning the gap.

The chain employs TRBV6-5 and TRBJ2-1; 7 positions agree with TRBD2. With V trimmed by 0 bases and J by 2 bases, 4 bases remained unmatched. Germline values: CDR1 MNHEY, CDR2 SVGAGI. This CDR3 contains 16 residues. Here the CDR3 DNA reads TGTGCCAGCAGTTACTCGTACCGGGGGGCCTACAATGAGCAGTTCTTC. Its translation is CASSYSYRGAYNEQFF.

This clone came up once. The chain uses TRBV5-1 and TRBJ1-4, with D perhaps matching TRBD1 (5 bases). CDR1 and CDR2 from the germline V gene are SGHRS and YFSETQ. CDR3 size: 15 residues. Trimming pared 0 bases from V and 8 bases from J, leaving 14 bases between. In DNA form, the CDR3 reads TGCGCCAGCAGCTTGGTAGGGGCGGGAGGAGAAAAACTGTTTTTT. Its protein product is CASSLVGAGGEKLFF.

This clone occurred a few times. The V gene is TRBV10-1, the J gene TRBJ2-2, with D unclear. Trimming shortened V by 2 bases and J by 5 bases, and 6 bases separated the two germline ends. The CDR3 has 13 residues. Germline CDR1 reads WNHNN; CDR2 reads SYGVQD (reference sequence). The CDR3 bases are TGCGCCAGCAGTGAGCGAAGGACCGGGGAGCTGTTTTTT. Protein product: CASSERRTGELFF.

CDR3: CASSRTSSYNEQFF. The DNA of the CDR3 is TGTGCCAGCAGCCGGACGAGCTCCTACAATGAGCAGTTCTTC. V is TRBV27 and J is TRBJ2-1; no reliable D call. The length of the CDR3 is 14 residues. Germline CDR1 and CDR2: MNHEY and SMNVEV (reference sequence). The V end lost 6 bases, the J end lost 0 bases, and 9 bases lay between the germline ends.

The chain has TRBV18 and TRBJ1-2, with TRBD1 as a possible D gene (6 bases). Deletions cut 3 bases from V and 4 bases from J, with 18 bases between. Germline V gene data show CDR1 as KGHSH and CDR2 as LQKENI. The CDR3 is 16 amino acids. Here the CDR3 reads CASSPGAHRGSYGYTF. The CDR3 region has the DNA TGTGCCAGCTCACCGGGGGCCCATAGAGGTAGCTATGGCTACACCTTC.

This clone was detected once. The rearrangement joins TRBV18 to TRBJ1-1, with TRBD1 matching 8 bases. This CDR3 comprises 14 residues. Germline-derived CDR1 and CDR2 are KGHSH and LQKENI. V trimming: 2 bases; J trimming: 6 bases; junction bases outside the gene matches: 5. CDR3: CASSPFGQGSEAFF. CDR3 nucleotide sequence: TGTGCCAGCTCACCATTTGGACAGGGATCTGAAGCTTTCTTT.

J is TRBJ1-1 and V is TRBV7-6, with 9 bases lining up with TRBD1. Germline assignment: CDR1 SGHVS and CDR2 FNYEAQ. The length of the CDR3 is 13 residues. The J segment lost 11 bases and the V segment lost 4 bases, leaving 8 bases of the junction unmatched. The CDR3 is CASSSGQGSYAFF. The DNA of the CDR3 is TGTGCCAGCAGCTCTGGACAGGGGAGCTACGCTTTCTTT.

As for this clone: A much larger clonotype is one base distant, so this may be a read error. This sample also contains other DNA sequences that code for the same CDR3. The chain carries TRBV6-4 and TRBJ1-2, with 7 bases lining up with TRBD1. CDR1 and CDR2 (germline): MRHNA, SNTAGT. The CDR3 length is 13 residues. The V segment lost 6 bases and the J segment 1 base; nucleotides outside the gene matches: 2. The CDR3, as DNA: TGTGCCAGCAGCCGGGACAGTAACTATGGCTACACCTTC. Its translation: CASSRDSNYGYTF.

The V call is TRBV28, the J call TRBJ2-7, with 9 bases identical to TRBD1. CDR1 and CDR2 (germline): MDHEN, SYDVKM. The V segment lost 6 bases and the J segment 3 bases; nucleotides outside the gene matches: 12. This CDR3 spans 16 amino acids. As DNA, the CDR3 is TGTGCCAGCAGCCATCCCGGACAGGGGCGAGGCTACGAGCAGTACTTC. Its protein is CASSHPGQGRGYEQYF. The full variable domain, its missing parts supplied by reference TRBV28 and TRBJ2-7, is DVKVTQSSRYLVKRTGEKVFLECVQDMDHENMFWYRQDPGLGLRLIYFSYDVKMKEKGDIPEGYSVSREKKERFSLILESASTNQTSMYLCASSHPGQGRGYEQYFGPGTRLTVT.

The V call is TRBV28, the J call TRBJ1-6; D unresolved. The CDR3 totals 12 residues. V lost 6 bases and J 6 bases, leaving 6 bases between the germline ends. CDR1 and CDR2 (germline): MDHEN, SYDVKM. The CDR3 DNA reads TGTGCCAGCAGCCCGGGTAATTCACCCCTCCACTTT. This encodes CASSPGNSPLHF.

Concerning this clone itself: Other DNA sequences in the same sample also yield this CDR3. This chain uses TRBV28 with TRBJ1-4, with D tentatively TRBD1 (5 bases). This CDR3 has 16 residues. V was trimmed by 2 bases and J by 0 bases, leaving 10 bases between them. From germline, CDR1 is MDHEN and CDR2 SYDVKM. DNA for the CDR3: TGTGCCAGCAGTTTAGGGACTGGAGCAACTAATGAAAAACTGTTTTTT. This translates into CASSLGTGATNEKLFF.

The chain recombines TRBV6-5 with TRBJ1-2, with D maybe TRBD1 (6 bases). The germline V and J ends were trimmed by 5 bases and 8 bases, with 15 bases remaining between them. Germline V gene data show CDR1 as MNHEY and CDR2 as SVGAGI. CDR3 length: 13 residues. In nucleotides, the CDR3 is TGTGCCAGCAGTACAACAGGGTCCCAAGGCTACACCTTC. Protein: CASSTTGSQGYTF.

The table lists this clone with a few counts. Other DNA sequences within the sample encode an identical CDR3. This chain uses TRBV19 with TRBJ2-5; no firm D call. Germline lookup yields CDR1 LNHDA and CDR2 SQIVND (reference sequence). This CDR3 has 11 amino acids. V gave up 0 bases and J gave up 4 bases, with 0 bases separating them. In DNA form, the CDR3 reads TGTGCCAGTAGTATAGAAGAGACCCAGTACTTC. The encoded protein is CASSIEETQYF.

As concerns this clone: This same CDR3 is encoded by further DNA sequences in the sample. The chain has TRBV18 and TRBJ2-7; 11 nucleotides align to TRBD1. The CDR3 runs to 13 residues. Trimming at V came to 9 bases and at J to 4 bases, leaving 5 bases not matched to a gene. CDR1 and CDR2 from the germline V gene are KGHSH and LQKENI. CDR3 DNA: TGTGCCAGTTCCGGGACAGGGGGATACGAGCAGTACTTC. This translates into CASSGTGGYEQYF.

Comments on this clone: Other DNA sequences in the sample encode the same CDR3. The chain carries TRBV19 and TRBJ2-3, with 8 nucleotides matching TRBD1. Trimming removed 5 bases from V and 0 bases from J; junction bases left unmatched: 4. From germline, CDR1 is LNHDA and CDR2 SQIVND (reference sequence). The CDR3 has 15 amino acids. The CDR3 reads CASSPRDRSTDTQYF. The CDR3 region has the DNA TGTGCCAGTAGTCCCCGGGACAGGAGCACAGATACGCAGTATTTT.

The chain couples TRBV2 to TRBJ1-3; TRBD1 agrees at 7 bases. Germline V lookup: CDR1 SNHLY, CDR2 FYNNEI. The CDR3 extends over 15 amino acids. The V segment lost 8 bases and the J segment 4 bases; nucleotides outside the gene matches: 11. In DNA, the CDR3 is TGTGCCAGCGACAGACAGGGAGCGGGCGGAAACACCATATATTTT. Translated: CASDRQGAGGNTIYF.

The chain combines TRBV2 with TRBJ1-1; D call uncertain. With 1 base removed from V and 2 bases from J, the gap between germline ends came to 11 bases. The CDR3 contains 15 residues. Germline CDR1 SNHLY, CDR2 FYNNEI. Here the CDR3 reads CASSEDYQINTEAFF. The CDR3, as DNA: TGTGCCAGCAGTGAAGATTATCAAATTAACACTGAAGCTTTCTTT.

This chain connects TRBV6-5 to TRBJ2-7; 11 bases map to TRBD2. The V segment lost 4 bases and the J segment 4 bases; nucleotides outside the gene matches: 6. The germline CDR1 and CDR2 sequences are MNHEY and SVGAGI. This CDR3 has 15 residues. The CDR3 protein is CASSSLAGGVYEQYF. DNA of the CDR3: TGTGCCAGCAGTTCCCTAGCGGGGGGTGTGTACGAGCAGTACTTC.

The chain joins TRBV28 to TRBJ2-1; D could derive from TRBD1 or TRBD2 (5 bases each). Germline V gene data show CDR1 as MDHEN and CDR2 as SYDVKM. The V end lost 6 bases, the J end lost 4 bases, and 13 bases lay between the germline ends. The CDR3 covers 14 residues. For the CDR3, the DNA is TGTGCCAGCAGGACTTCCGGGACGTACAATGAGCAGTTCTTC. Amino acid sequence: CASRTSGTYNEQFF.

J is TRBJ2-1 and V is TRBV6-6, with 7 bases lining up with TRBD2. V lost 6 bases, J lost 3 bases, and 5 bases stayed unmatched. The germline V gene encodes CDR1 MNHNY and CDR2 SVGAGI (reference sequence). The CDR3 runs to 14 residues. The CDR3 DNA reads TGTGCCAGCAGACCGGGAGGCTACTACAATGAGCAGTTCTTC. Protein: CASRPGGYYNEQFF.

To note about this clone: Other nucleotide sequences from this sample produce the same CDR3. The chain carries TRBV4-3 and TRBJ1-3, with no clear D. CDR3 length: 13 residues. Trimming removed 1 base at V and 4 bases at J, with 5 bases between. Germline CDR1 and CDR2: LGHNA and YSLEER. CDR3 sequence (DNA): TGCGCCAGCAGCCAAGCGACAGGAAACACCATATATTTT. This translates into CASSQATGNTIYF.

The chain uses TRBV5-1 and TRBJ2-3, with a weak D call TRBD2 (5 bases). CDR1 is SGHRS and CDR2 is YFSETQ in the germline V gene. The CDR3 covers 15 residues. Trimming removed 7 bases from V and 0 bases from J, with 15 bases in between. CDR3 DNA: TGCGCCAGCCGCTCGTCGGGATCTAGCACAGATACGCAGTATTTT. The encoded protein is CASRSSGSSTDTQYF.

The V call is TRBV29-1, the J call TRBJ2-3, with D perhaps matching TRBD2 (6 bases). Germline V gene sequence: CDR1 SQVTM, CDR2 ANQGSEA. The CDR3 totals 12 residues. V dropped 7 bases and J dropped 2 bases, with 10 bases sitting between them. The CDR3 sequence: CSAGTHTDTQYF. In DNA form, the CDR3 reads TGCAGCGCGGGGACTCACACAGATACGCAGTATTTT.

The rearrangement joins TRBV18 to TRBJ2-7; 13 positions match TRBD2. Germline-derived CDR1 and CDR2 are KGHSH and LQKENI. V trimming: 4 bases; J trimming: 3 bases; junction bases outside the gene matches: 3. The CDR3 consists of 15 residues. CDR3 residues: CASSQGLAGIYEQYF. CDR3 sequence (DNA): TGTGCCAGCTCACAGGGACTAGCGGGGATCTACGAGCAGTACTTC.

The rearrangement joins TRBV28 to TRBJ2-6; 9 positions match TRBD1. This CDR3 has 18 amino acids. After removal of 4 bases from V and 3 bases from J, the junction contained 10 bases not matched to a gene. Germline assignment: CDR1 MDHEN and CDR2 SYDVKM. The CDR3 region is CASSSNRGRQGGANVLTF. The CDR3 nucleotides read TGTGCCAGCAGTTCCAACAGGGGGCGCCAGGGTGGGGCCAACGTCCTGACTTTC.

V and J are TRBV30 and TRBJ1-2; the D gene is possibly TRBD1 (5 bases). The CDR3 consists of 12 residues. Per germline, CDR1 GTSNPN and CDR2 SVGIG (reference sequence). V gave up 4 bases and J gave up 8 bases, with 14 bases separating them. The CDR3 region has the DNA TGTGCCTGGAATCCGGGGCCGGGGGGCTACACCTTC. Translated, it gives CAWNPGPGGYTF.

The chain couples TRBV7-2 to TRBJ1-5, with D perhaps matching TRBD1 (6 bases). The germline gives CDR1 SGHTA, CDR2 FQGNSA. This CDR3 spans 17 amino acids. V was cut by 6 bases and J by 2 bases, with 20 bases left in between. This CDR3 reads CASSRNEQGTGNQPQHF. CDR3 sequence (DNA): TGTGCCAGCAGTCGCAACGAACAGGGTACCGGCAATCAGCCCCAGCATTTT.

This clone was detected once. Other DNA sequences of this sample code for an identical CDR3. V gene TRBV4-3 combines with J gene TRBJ1-4; D gene uncertain. V lost 1 base to trimming and J lost 0 bases, with 6 bases between them. The CDR3 has 15 amino acids. Per the germline V gene, CDR1 is LGHNA and CDR2 is YSLEER. The CDR3 DNA is TGCGCCAGCAGCCAAGTTCGGACAACTAATGAAAAACTGTTTTTT. Its translation is CASSQVRTTNEKLFF.